This T cell receptor beta chain is drawn from a study of OX40 agonist ivuxolimab in advanced cancers. Study at large: In this trial design, patients received ivuxolimab intravenously at 0.01 to 10 mg/kg every 2 weeks. Broader study findings: Mean expanded clone counts were higher in CD8+ than CD4+ T cells.

The CDR3 spans 16 residues. CDR1 and CDR2 (germline): MNHNS, SASEGT. The V gene end was trimmed by 3 bases and the J gene end by 2 bases; junction bases not matched to a gene: 8. On this clone: Its antigen is unknown.

Sequencing used immunoSEQ multiplex PCR; TCRdb keeps in-frame clones, though not all of them. Here the sample spans fewer than 85,000 clones, around nine tenths being singletons. The source is an adult with an advanced solid tumor such as melanoma, head and neck, liver or kidney cancer. The sample consisted of CD4+ or CD8+ T cells sorted from blood, taken in a trial of the OX40 agonist ivuxolimab. The chain links TRBV6-1 to TRBJ2-7, with 9 bases matching TRBD2. CDR3 DNA: TGTGCCAGCAGTGAGGCGGGGGGGACATCTACCTACGAGCAGTACTTC. It translates to CASSEAGGTSTYEQYF.